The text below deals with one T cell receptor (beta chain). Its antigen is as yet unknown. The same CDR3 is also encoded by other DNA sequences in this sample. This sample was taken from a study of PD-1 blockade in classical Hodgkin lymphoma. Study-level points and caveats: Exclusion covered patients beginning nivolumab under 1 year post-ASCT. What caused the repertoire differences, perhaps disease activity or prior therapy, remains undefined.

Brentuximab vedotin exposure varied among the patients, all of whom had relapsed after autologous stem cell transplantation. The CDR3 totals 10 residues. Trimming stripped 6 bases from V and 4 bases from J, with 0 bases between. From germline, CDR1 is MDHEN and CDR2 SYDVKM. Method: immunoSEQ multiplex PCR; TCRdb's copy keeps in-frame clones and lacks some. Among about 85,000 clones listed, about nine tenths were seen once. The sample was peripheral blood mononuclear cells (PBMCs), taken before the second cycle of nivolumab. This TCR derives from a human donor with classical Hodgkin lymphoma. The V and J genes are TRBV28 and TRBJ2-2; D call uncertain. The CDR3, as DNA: TGTGCCAGCAGCACCGGGGAGCTGTTTTTT. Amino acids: CASSTGELFF.